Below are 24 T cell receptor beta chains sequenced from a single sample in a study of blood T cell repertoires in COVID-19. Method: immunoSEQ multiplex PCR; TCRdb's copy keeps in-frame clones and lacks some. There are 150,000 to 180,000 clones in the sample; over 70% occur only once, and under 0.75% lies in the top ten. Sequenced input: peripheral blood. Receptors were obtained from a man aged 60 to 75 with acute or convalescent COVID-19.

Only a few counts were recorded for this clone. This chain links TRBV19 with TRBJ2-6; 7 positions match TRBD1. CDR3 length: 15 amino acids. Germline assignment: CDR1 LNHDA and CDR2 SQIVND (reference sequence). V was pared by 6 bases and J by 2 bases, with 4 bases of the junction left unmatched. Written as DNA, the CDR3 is TGTGCCAGTAGAACACAGGGGACTGGGGCCAACGTCCTGACTTTC. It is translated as CASRTQGTGANVLTF.

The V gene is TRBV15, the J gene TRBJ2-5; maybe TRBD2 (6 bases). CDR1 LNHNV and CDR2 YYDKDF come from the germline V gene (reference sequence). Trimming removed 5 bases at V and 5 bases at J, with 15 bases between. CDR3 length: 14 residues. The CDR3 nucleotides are TGTGCCACCAGCTCCCGGGGAGGCATGGAGACCCAGTACTTC. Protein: CATSSRGGMETQYF.

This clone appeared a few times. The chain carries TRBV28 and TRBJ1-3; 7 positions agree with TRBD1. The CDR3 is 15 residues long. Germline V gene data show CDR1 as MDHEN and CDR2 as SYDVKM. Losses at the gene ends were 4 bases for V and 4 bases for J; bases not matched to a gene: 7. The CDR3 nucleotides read TGTGCCAGCAGTTCGGACAGGCTCACCGGAAACACCATATATTTT. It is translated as CASSSDRLTGNTIYF.

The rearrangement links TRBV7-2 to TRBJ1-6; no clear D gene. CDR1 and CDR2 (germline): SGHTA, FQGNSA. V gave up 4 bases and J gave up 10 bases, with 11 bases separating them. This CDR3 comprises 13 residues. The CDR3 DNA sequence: TGTGCCAGCAGCTCGATTCCCGAGTCACCCCTCCACTTT. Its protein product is CASSSIPESPLHF.

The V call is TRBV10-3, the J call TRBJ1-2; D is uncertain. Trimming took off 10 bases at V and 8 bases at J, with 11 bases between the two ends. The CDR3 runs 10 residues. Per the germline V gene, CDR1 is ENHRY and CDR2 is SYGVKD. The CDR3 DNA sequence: TGTGCCAGCGGAACGTGGGGCTACACCTTC. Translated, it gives CASGTWGYTF.

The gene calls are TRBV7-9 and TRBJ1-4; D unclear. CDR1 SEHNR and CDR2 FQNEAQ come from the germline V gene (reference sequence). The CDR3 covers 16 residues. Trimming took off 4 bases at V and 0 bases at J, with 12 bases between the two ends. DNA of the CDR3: TGTGCCAGCAGCTCCCAATGGGCTCCAACTAATGAAAAACTGTTTTTT. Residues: CASSSQWAPTNEKLFF.

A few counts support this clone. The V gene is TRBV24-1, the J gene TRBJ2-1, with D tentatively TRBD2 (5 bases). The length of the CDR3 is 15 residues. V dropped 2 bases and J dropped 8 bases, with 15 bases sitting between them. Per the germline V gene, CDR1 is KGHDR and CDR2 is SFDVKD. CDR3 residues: CATSDWRTLGYEQFF. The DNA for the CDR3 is TGTGCCACCAGTGATTGGAGGACTTTGGGGTATGAGCAGTTCTTC.

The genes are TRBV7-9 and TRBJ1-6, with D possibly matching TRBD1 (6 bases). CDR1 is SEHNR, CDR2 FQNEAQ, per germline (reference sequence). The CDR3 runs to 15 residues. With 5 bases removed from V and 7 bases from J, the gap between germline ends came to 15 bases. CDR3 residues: CASSVHRDGNSPLHF. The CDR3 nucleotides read TGTGCCAGCAGCGTGCACAGGGACGGGAATTCACCCCTCCACTTT.

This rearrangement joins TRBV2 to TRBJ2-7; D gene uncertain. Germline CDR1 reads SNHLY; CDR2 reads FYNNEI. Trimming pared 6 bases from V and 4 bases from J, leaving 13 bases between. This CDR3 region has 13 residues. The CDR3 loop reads CASSPGEPYEQYF. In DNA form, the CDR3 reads TGTGCCAGCAGCCCGGGTGAGCCTTACGAGCAGTACTTC.

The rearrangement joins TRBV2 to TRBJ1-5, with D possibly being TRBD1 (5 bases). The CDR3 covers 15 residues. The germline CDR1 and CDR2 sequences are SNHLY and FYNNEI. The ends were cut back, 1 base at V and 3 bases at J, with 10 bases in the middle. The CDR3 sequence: CASSEGPGHNQPQHF. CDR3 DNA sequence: TGTGCCAGCAGTGAAGGCCCAGGGCACAATCAGCCCCAGCATTTT. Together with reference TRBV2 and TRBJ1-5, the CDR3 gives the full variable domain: EPEVTQTPSHQVTQMGQEVILRCVPISNHLYFYWYRQILGQKVEFLVSFYNNEISEKSEIFDDQFSVERPDGSNFTLKIRSTKLEDSAMYFCASSEGPGHNQPQHFGDGTRLSIL.

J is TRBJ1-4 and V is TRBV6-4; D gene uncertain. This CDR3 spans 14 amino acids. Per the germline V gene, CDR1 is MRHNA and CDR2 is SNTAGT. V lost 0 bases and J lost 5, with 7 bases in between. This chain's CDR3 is CASSDSGGNEKLFF. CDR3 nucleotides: TGTGCCAGCAGTGACTCGGGAGGGAATGAAAAACTGTTTTTT.

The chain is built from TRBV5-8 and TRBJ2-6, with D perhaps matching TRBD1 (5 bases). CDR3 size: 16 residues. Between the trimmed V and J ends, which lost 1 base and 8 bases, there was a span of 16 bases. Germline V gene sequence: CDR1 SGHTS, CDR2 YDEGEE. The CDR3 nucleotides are TGTGCCAGCAGCTTGAAGGGGATTCTCTTAACCAACGTCCTGACTTTC. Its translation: CASSLKGILLTNVLTF.

CDR3 nucleotides: TGCGCCAGCAGCAGAAACCCCGGGGGTGAGGAAAAACTGTTTTTT. As protein: CASSRNPGGEEKLFF. The rearrangement links TRBV5-1 to TRBJ1-4, with D perhaps TRBD1 (5 bases). The CDR3 runs to 15 residues. Looked up from germline, CDR1 is SGHRS and CDR2 is YFSETQ. V shed 4 bases and J shed 8 bases, with 18 bases lying between them.

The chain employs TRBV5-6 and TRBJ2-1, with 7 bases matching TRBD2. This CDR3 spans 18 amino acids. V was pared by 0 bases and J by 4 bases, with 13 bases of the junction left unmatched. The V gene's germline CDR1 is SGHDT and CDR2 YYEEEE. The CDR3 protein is CASSLAYRIGRGYNEQFF. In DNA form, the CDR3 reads TGTGCCAGCAGCTTGGCGTACCGTATAGGGAGGGGATACAATGAGCAGTTCTTC.

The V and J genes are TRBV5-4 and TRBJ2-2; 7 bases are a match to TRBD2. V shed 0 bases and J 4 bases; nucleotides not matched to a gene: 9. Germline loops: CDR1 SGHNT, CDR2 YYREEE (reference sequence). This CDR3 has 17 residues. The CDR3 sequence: CASSLASASGPTGELFF. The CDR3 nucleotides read TGTGCCAGCAGCTTGGCCTCGGCTAGCGGACCCACCGGGGAGCTGTTTTTT. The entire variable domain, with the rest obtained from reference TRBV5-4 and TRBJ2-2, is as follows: ETGVTQSPTHLIKTRGQQVTLRCSSQSGHNTVSWYQQALGQGPQFIFQYYREEENGRGNFPPRFSGLQFPNYSSELNVNALELDDSALYLCASSLASASGPTGELFFGEGSRLTVL.

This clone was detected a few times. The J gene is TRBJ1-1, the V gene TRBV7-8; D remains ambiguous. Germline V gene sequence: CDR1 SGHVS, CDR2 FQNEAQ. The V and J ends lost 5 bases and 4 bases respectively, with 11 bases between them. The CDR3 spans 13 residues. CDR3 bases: TGTGCCAGCAGCACCCGGGTGGCCACTGAAGCTTTCTTT. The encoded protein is CASSTRVATEAFF.

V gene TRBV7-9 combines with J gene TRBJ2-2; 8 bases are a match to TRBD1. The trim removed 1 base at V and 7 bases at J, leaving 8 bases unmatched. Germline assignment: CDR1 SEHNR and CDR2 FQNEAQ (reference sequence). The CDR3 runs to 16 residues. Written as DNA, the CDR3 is TGTGCCAGCAGCTTAGTCGGCAGGGGGCAGATCGGGGAGCTGTTTTTT. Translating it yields CASSLVGRGQIGELFF.

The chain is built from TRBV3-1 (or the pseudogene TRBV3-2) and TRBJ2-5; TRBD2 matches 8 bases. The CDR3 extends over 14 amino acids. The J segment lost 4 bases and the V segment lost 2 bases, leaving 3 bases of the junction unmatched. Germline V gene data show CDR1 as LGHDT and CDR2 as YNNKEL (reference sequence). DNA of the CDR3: TGTGCCAGCAGCCAATTAGCGGGAACAGAGACCCAGTACTTC. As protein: CASSQLAGTETQYF.

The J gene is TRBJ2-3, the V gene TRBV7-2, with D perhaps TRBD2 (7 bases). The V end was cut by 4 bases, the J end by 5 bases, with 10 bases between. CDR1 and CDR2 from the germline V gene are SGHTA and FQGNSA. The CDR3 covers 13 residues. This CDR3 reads CASSSGGQDTQYF. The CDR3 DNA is TGTGCCAGCAGCTCCGGGGGGCAAGATACGCAGTATTTT.

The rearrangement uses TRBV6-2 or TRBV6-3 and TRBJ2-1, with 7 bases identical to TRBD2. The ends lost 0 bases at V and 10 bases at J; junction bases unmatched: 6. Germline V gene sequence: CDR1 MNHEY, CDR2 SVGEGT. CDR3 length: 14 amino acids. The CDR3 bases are TGTGCCAGCAGTTACTCCAGACTAGCCCAGGAGCAGTTCTTC. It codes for CASSYSRLAQEQFF.

The CDR3 loop is CASSPGEFPTDTQYF. The CDR3 nucleotides read TGCGCCAGCAGCCCGGGGGAGTTCCCCACAGATACGCAGTATTTT. The J gene is TRBJ2-3, the V gene TRBV5-1, with D possibly TRBD2 on 6 matching bases. Germline V gene data show CDR1 as SGHRS and CDR2 as YFSETQ. Trimming took 4 bases from V and 2 from J, leaving 14 bases between them. The CDR3 spans 15 residues.

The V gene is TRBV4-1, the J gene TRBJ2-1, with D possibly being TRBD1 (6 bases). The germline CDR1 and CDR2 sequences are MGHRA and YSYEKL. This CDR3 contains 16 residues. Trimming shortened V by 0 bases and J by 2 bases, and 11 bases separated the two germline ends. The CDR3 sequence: CASSQDPGQTYNEQFF. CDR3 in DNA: TGCGCCAGCAGCCAAGACCCGGGACAAACCTACAATGAGCAGTTCTTC.

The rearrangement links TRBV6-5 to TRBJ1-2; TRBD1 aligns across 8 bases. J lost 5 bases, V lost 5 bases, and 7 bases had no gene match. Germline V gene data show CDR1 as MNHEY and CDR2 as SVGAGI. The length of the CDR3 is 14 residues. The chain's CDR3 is CASSPDRVGYGYTF. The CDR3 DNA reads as TGTGCCAGCAGTCCGGACAGGGTAGGGTATGGCTACACCTTC.

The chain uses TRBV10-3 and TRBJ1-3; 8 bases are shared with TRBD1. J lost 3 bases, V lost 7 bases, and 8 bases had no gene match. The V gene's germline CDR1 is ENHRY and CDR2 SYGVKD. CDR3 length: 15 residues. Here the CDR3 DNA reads TGTGCCATCATTCCTTCCGGGACAGGTGGAAACACCATATATTTT. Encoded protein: CAIIPSGTGGNTIYF.